Below, 14 T cell receptor beta chains from the same sample are listed, as sequenced in a study of graft-versus-host responses after intestinal transplantation. Clones were sequenced by immunoSEQ multiplex PCR, and TCRdb holds only the in-frame ones, with some missing. The data hold about 19,000 clones, with roughly three quarters observed a single time. To release intraepithelial and lamina propria lymphocytes, the graft tissue was processed. Source: ileum tissue, taken roughly three weeks after intestinal transplant. All receptors come from a human patient who received an intestinal transplant, so some T cells may come from the graft donor.

The rearrangement joins TRBV7-2 to TRBJ1-1, with D possibly TRBD1 on 6 matching bases. V was shortened by 2 bases and J by 1 base, with 20 bases between the two germline ends. The CDR3 has 18 residues. CDR1 and CDR2 from the germline V gene are SGHTA and FQGNSA. The CDR3: CASSLNGPYREGNTEAFF. Here the CDR3 DNA reads TGTGCCAGCAGCTTAAATGGACCTTACAGGGAGGGGAACACTGAAGCTTTCTTT.

The chain links TRBV13 to TRBJ2-7; 7 bases match TRBD1. With 2 bases clipped from V and 2 bases from J, the junction kept 0 bases outside the gene matches. Per the germline V gene, CDR1 is PRHDT and CDR2 is FYEKMQ (reference sequence). The CDR3 is 13 amino acids. The CDR3 bases are TGTGCCAGCAGCTTACAGGGGGCCTACGAGCAGTACTTC. Translating gives CASSLQGAYEQYF.

CDR3 sequence (DNA): TGTGCCACAACTCTGGGACTTCTGAACACTGAAGCTTTCTTT. Translation: CATTLGLLNTEAFF. The rearrangement links TRBV13 to TRBJ1-1; D may be TRBD1 (5 bases). Trimming shortened V by 10 bases and J by 0 bases, and 15 bases separated the two germline ends. The CDR3 covers 14 residues. Germline CDR1 reads PRHDT; CDR2 reads FYEKMQ (reference sequence).

This sequence joins TRBV6-1 and TRBJ2-7; 8 bases align to TRBD1. Per germline, CDR1 MNHNS and CDR2 SASEGT. This CDR3 comprises 15 residues. The V gene end was trimmed by 0 bases and the J gene end by 1 base; junction bases not matched to a gene: 2. Here the CDR3 reads CASSEATGGSYEQYF. In DNA form, the CDR3 reads TGTGCCAGCAGTGAAGCAACAGGGGGGTCCTACGAGCAGTACTTC.

This chain connects TRBV30 to TRBJ2-7; D is possibly TRBD1 (5 bases). The CDR3 consists of 13 residues. V lost 2 bases, J lost 0 bases, and 8 bases lay in between. The germline V gene has CDR1 GTSNPN and CDR2 SVGIG (reference sequence). In DNA, the CDR3 is TGTGCCTGGAGTACCGACAGCTCCTACGAGCAGTACTTC. It codes for CAWSTDSSYEQYF. The full variable domain, its missing parts supplied by reference TRBV30 and TRBJ2-7, is SQTIHQWPATLVQPVGSPLSLECTVEGTSNPNLYWYRQAAGRGLQLLFYSVGIGQISSEVPQNLSASRPQDRQFILSSKKLLLSDSGFYLCAWSTDSSYEQYFGPGTRLTVT.

The chain recombines TRBV29-1 with TRBJ2-7; D gene unclear. This CDR3 is 15 amino acids long. Germline V gene data show CDR1 as SQVTM and CDR2 as ANQGSEA. The V gene lost 4 bases and the J gene lost 1 base, with 17 bases spanning the gap. Written as DNA, the CDR3 is TGCAGCGTTGTGGGTGCCTTCGGCAGGTCCTACGAGCAGTACTTC. Its protein product is CSVVGAFGRSYEQYF.

This clone was seen a handful of times. The chain joins TRBV7-9 to TRBJ1-4; the match to TRBD1 covers 7 bases. V was pared by 5 bases and J by 6 bases, with 12 bases of the junction left unmatched. This CDR3 contains 16 residues. CDR1 is SEHNR and CDR2 is FQNEAQ in the germline V gene (reference sequence). The CDR3 DNA reads TGTGCCAGCAGCCCGACAGGGTCGAAGGGGGATGAAAAACTGTTTTTT. Translating gives CASSPTGSKGDEKLFF.

V is TRBV5-6 and J is TRBJ1-5; a weak D match, TRBD1 (5 bases). The V end lost 4 bases, the J end lost 7 bases, and 15 bases lay between the germline ends. CDR3 size: 14 residues. Germline V gives CDR1 SGHDT, CDR2 YYEEEE. Here the CDR3 DNA reads TGTGCCAGCAGCGTATTGTCAGGGAAACAGCCCCAGCATTTT. This gives the protein CASSVLSGKQPQHF. Filled out from reference TRBV5-6 and TRBJ1-5, the complete variable domain reads DAGVTQSPTHLIKTRGQQVTLRCSPKSGHDTVSWYQQALGQGPQFIFQYYEEEERQRGNFPDRFSGHQFPNYSSELNVNALLLGDSALYLCASSVLSGKQPQHFGDGTRLSIL.

A few counts support this clone. This chain links TRBV4-2 with TRBJ2-5, with 7 bases lining up with TRBD2. Looked up from germline, CDR1 is LGHNA and CDR2 is YNFKEQ. The CDR3 is 15 amino acids. Unmatched junction bases numbered 6, after V lost 1 base and J lost 4 bases. CDR3 protein: CASSQVTPGGETQYF. The CDR3 nucleotides read TGTGCCAGCAGCCAAGTCACCCCGGGAGGAGAGACCCAGTACTTC.

The V gene is TRBV4-2, the J gene TRBJ2-2; D perhaps matches TRBD2 (6 bases). V was cut by 4 bases and J by 5 bases, with 17 bases left in between. In germline, CDR1 is LGHNA, CDR2 YNFKEQ. The CDR3 runs to 16 residues. The CDR3 DNA sequence: TGTGCCAGCAGCCTTAACTTGGGACTCCCTACCGGGGAGCTGTTTTTT. Translation: CASSLNLGLPTGELFF.

This sequence joins TRBV27 and TRBJ1-6; D remains ambiguous. The germline gives CDR1 MNHEY, CDR2 SMNVEV (reference sequence). CDR3 size: 16 residues. Trimming shortened V by 2 bases and J by 0 bases, and 8 bases separated the two germline ends. In DNA form, the CDR3 reads TGTGCCAGCAGTTTACCGGTCCGCTCCTATAATTCACCCCTCCACTTT. Translation gives CASSLPVRSYNSPLHF.

J is TRBJ2-7 and V is TRBV30, with TRBD1 matching over 9 bases. V trimming: 3 bases; J trimming: 2 bases; junction bases outside the gene matches: 2. This CDR3 contains 13 residues. Germline assignment: CDR1 GTSNPN and CDR2 SVGIG (reference sequence). This CDR3 is CAWSGTGPYEQYF. The CDR3 nucleotides are TGTGCCTGGAGCGGGACAGGGCCCTACGAGCAGTACTTC. Full variable domain (outside the CDR3, taken from reference TRBV30 and TRBJ2-7): SQTIHQWPATLVQPVGSPLSLECTVEGTSNPNLYWYRQAAGRGLQLLFYSVGIGQISSEVPQNLSASRPQDRQFILSSKKLLLSDSGFYLCAWSGTGPYEQYFGPGTRLTVT.

This clone came up once. The chain is built from TRBV27 and TRBJ1-5, with D perhaps TRBD1 (5 bases). Trimming removed 3 bases at V and 5 bases at J, with 11 bases between. Germline V gene data show CDR1 as MNHEY and CDR2 as SMNVEV (reference sequence). The CDR3 length is 14 residues. CDR3 loop: CASSFQGPHQPQHF. The CDR3 DNA sequence: TGTGCCAGCAGTTTCCAGGGTCCTCATCAGCCCCAGCATTTT.

The V gene is TRBV5-1, the J gene TRBJ1-2; TRBD1 matches at 7 bases. The CDR3 covers 13 residues. Germline V CDR1 and CDR2: SGHRS, YFSETQ. V lost 4 bases and J lost 4; bases outside the gene matches: 4. CDR3 residues: CASSPDRIYGYTF. For the CDR3, the DNA is TGCGCCAGCAGCCCGGACAGGATCTATGGCTACACCTTC.